This TCR beta chain emerged from a study of Graves' ophthalmopathy and Graves' hyperthyroidism. About the study: Investigators collected peripheral blood at initial diagnosis, before any treatment was given. Findings of the study overall: Thyroid clonotypes that were expanded above 0.001 frequency mostly also appeared in blood.

Around 10 ml of fresh blood yielded the PBMCs by density gradient. Investigators amplified TCR beta CDR3 regions from RNA transcripts. HTBI-primed RT-PCR formed the first round, and a multiplex PCR formed the second. Using its own MiXCR run on the multiplex PCR reads, TCRdb lists one record per CDR3 protein. In the table there are a few hundred thousand distinct CDR3 sequences, 17% of which are singletons. In this sample, this clonotype turned up many times. What it recognizes is unknown. The trim removed 0 bases at V and 1 base at J, leaving 11 bases unmatched. Looked up from germline, CDR1 is DFQATT and CDR2 is SNEGSKA (reference sequence). The CDR3 runs to 18 residues.

This clonotype was sampled from an adult man with Graves' ophthalmopathy. The chain carries TRBV20-1 and TRBJ2-5, with 10 positions matching TRBD2. Sequenced sample: peripheral blood. The CDR3 here is CSARDVSGRAGSQETQYF. CDR3 coding DNA: TGCAGTGCTAGAGATGTAAGCGGGAGGGCAGGAAGCCAAGAGACCCAGTACTTC.